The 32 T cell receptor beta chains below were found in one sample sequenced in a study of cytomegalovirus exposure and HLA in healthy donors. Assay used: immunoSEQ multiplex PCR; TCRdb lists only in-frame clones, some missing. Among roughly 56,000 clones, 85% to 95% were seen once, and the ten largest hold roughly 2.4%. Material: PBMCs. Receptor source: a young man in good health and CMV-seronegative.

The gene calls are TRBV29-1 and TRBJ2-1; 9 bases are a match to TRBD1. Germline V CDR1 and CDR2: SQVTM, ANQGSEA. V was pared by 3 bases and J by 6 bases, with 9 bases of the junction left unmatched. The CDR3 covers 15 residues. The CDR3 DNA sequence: TGCAGCGTTGATGGCACAGGGGGCAATTTCAATGAGCAGTTCTTC. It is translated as CSVDGTGGNFNEQFF.

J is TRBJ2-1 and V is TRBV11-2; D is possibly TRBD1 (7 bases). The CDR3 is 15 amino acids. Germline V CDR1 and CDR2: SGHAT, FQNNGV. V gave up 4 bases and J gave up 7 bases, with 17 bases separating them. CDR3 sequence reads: CASSSTGRSRNEQFF. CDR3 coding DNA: TGTGCCAGCAGCTCGACAGGGAGGAGTAGGAATGAGCAGTTCTTC.

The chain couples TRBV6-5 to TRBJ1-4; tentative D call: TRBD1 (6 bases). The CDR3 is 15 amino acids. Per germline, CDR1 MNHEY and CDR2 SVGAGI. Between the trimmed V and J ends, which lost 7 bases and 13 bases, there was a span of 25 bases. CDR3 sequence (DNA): TGTGCCAGCATCCCGGGACGGATTCTAATCAGGGGACTGTTTTTT. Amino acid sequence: CASIPGRILIRGLFF.

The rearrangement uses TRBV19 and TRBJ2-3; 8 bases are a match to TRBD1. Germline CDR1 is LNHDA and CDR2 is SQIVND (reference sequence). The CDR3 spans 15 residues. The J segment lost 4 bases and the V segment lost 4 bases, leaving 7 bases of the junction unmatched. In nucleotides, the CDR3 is TGTGCCAGTAGTAACGGACAGGGTATCGCAGATACGCAGTATTTT. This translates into CASSNGQGIADTQYF.

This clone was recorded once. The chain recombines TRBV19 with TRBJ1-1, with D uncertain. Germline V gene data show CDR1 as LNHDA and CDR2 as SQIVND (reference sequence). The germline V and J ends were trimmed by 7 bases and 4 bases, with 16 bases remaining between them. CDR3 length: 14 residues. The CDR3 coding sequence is TGTGCCAGTACTCTTGGCTCAGGTCGCACTGAAGCTTTCTTT. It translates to CASTLGSGRTEAFF.

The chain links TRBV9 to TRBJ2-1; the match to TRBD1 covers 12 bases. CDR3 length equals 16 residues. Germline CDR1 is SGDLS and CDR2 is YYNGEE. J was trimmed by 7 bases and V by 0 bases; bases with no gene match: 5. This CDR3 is CASSVELGQGANEQFF. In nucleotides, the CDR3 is TGTGCCAGCAGCGTAGAATTGGGACAGGGGGCGAATGAGCAGTTCTTC.

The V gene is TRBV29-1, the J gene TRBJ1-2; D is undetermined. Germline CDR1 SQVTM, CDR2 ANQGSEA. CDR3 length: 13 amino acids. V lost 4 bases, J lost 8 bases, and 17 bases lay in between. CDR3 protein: CSVVGKREGGYTF. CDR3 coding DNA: TGCAGCGTTGTTGGAAAACGGGAGGGCGGCTACACCTTC.

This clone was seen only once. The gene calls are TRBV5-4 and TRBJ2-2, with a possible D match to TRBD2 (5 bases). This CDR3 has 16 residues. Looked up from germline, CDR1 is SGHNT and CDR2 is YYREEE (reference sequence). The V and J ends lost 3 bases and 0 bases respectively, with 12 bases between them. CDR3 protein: CASSYMPGTNTGELFF. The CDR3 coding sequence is TGTGCCAGCAGCTATATGCCGGGAACGAACACCGGGGAGCTGTTTTTT. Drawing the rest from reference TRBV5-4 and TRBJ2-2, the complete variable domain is ETGVTQSPTHLIKTRGQQVTLRCSSQSGHNTVSWYQQALGQGPQFIFQYYREEENGRGNFPPRFSGLQFPNYSSELNVNALELDDSALYLCASSYMPGTNTGELFFGEGSRLTVL.

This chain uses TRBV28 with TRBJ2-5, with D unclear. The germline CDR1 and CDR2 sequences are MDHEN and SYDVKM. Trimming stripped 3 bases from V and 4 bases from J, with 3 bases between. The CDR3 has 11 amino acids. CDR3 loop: CASSFRETQYF. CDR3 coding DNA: TGTGCCAGCAGTTTTAGAGAGACCCAGTACTTC.

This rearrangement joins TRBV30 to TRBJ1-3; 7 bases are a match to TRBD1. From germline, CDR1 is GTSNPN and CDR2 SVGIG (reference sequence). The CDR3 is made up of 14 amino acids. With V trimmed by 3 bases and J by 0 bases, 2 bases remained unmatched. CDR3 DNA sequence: TGTGCCTGGAGGGACAGGAACTCTGGAAACACCATATATTTT. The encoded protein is CAWRDRNSGNTIYF.

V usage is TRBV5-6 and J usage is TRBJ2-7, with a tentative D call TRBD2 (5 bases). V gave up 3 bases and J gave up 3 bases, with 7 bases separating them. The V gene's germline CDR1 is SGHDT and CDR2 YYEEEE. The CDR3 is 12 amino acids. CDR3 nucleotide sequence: TGTGCCAGCAGCTCGGACTTCTACGAGCAGTACTTC. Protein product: CASSSDFYEQYF.

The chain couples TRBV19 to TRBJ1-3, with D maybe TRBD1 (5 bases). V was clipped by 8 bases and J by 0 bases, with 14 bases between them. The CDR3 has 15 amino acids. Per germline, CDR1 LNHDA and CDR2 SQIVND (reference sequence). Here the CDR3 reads CASHPTDSSGNTIYF. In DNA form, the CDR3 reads TGTGCCAGTCATCCCACCGACAGCTCTGGAAACACCATATATTTT.

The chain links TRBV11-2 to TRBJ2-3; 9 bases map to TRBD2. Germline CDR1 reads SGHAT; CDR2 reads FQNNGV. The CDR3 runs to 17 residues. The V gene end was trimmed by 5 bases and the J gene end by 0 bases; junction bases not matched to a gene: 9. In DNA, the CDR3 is TGTGCCAGCAGCCGTATTTTAGCGGGGGCTAGCACAGATACGCAGTATTTT. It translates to CASSRILAGASTDTQYF.

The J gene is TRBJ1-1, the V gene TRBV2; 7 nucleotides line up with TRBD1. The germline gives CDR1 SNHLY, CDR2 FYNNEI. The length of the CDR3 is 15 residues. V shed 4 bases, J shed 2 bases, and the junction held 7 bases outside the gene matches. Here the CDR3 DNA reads TGTGCCAGCAGTGTATTTAGGGGGCGTAACACTGAAGCTTTCTTT. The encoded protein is CASSVFRGRNTEAFF.

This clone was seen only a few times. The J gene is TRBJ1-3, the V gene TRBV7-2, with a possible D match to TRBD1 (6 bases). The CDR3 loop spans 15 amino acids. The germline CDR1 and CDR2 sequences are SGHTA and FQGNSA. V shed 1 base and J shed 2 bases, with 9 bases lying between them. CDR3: CASSLVGGAGNTIYF. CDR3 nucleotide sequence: TGTGCCAGCAGCTTAGTAGGGGGGGCTGGAAACACCATATATTTT. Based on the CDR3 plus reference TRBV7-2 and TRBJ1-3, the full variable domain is GAGVSQSPSNKVTEKGKDVELRCDPISGHTALYWYRQSLGQGLEFLIYFQGNSAPDKSGLPSDRFSAERTGGSVSTLTIQRTQQEDSAVYLCASSLVGGAGNTIYFGEGSWLTVV.

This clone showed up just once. DNA for the CDR3: TGTGCCAGCATTACAGGTTCTAACTATGGCTACACCTTC. Its translation: CASITGSNYGYTF. The chain is built from TRBV6-5 and TRBJ1-2, with a weak D call TRBD1 (5 bases). Germline V gene sequence: CDR1 MNHEY, CDR2 SVGAGI. V was shortened by 7 bases and J by 0 bases, with 9 bases between the two germline ends. The CDR3 sequence is 13 residues long.

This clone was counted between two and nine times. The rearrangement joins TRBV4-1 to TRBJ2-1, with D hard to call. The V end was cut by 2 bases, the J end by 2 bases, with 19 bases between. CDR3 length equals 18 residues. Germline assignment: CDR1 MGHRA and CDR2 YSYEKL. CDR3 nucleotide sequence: TGCGCCAGCAGCCAACGGCTGGAGAAGCGAGACGCCTACAATGAGCAGTTCTTC. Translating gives CASSQRLEKRDAYNEQFF.

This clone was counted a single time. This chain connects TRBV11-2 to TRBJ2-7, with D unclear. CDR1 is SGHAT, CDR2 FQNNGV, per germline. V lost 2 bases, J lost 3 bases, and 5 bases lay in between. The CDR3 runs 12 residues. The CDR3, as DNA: TGTGCCAGCAGCTTACTCAGCTACGAGCAGTACTTC. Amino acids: CASSLLSYEQYF.

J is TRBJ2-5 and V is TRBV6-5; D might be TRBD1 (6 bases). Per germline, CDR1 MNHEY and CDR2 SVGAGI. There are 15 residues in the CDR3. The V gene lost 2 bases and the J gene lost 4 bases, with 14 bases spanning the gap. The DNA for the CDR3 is TGTGCCAGCAGTTACCCCACACAGGGTACAGAGACCCAGTACTTC. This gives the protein CASSYPTQGTETQYF.

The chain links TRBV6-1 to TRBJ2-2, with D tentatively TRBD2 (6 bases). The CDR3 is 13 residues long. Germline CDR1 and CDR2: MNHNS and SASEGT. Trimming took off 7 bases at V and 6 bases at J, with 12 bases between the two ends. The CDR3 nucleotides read TGTGCCAGCACCTACGGAGGGGCCGGGGAGCTGTTTTTT. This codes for CASTYGGAGELFF.

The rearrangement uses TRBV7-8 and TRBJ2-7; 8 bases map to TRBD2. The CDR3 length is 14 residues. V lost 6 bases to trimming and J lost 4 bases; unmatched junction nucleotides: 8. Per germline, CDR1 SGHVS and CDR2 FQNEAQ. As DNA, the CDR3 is TGTGCCAGCAGGCCTAGGCGGGGGGTATACGAGCAGTACTTC. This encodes CASRPRRGVYEQYF.

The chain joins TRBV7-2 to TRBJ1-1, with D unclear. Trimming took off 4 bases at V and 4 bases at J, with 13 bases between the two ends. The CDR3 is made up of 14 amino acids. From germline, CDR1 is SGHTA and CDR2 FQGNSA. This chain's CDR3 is CASSYSSRITEAFF. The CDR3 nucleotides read TGTGCCAGCAGCTACTCATCCCGAATCACTGAAGCTTTCTTT. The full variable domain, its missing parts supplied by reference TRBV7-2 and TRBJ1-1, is GAGVSQSPSNKVTEKGKDVELRCDPISGHTALYWYRQSLGQGLEFLIYFQGNSAPDKSGLPSDRFSAERTGGSVSTLTIQRTQQEDSAVYLCASSYSSRITEAFFGQGTRLTVV.

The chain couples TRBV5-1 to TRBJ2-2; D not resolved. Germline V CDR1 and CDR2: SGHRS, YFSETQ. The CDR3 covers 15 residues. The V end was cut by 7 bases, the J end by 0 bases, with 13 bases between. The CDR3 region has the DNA TGCGCCAGCGGTACGGGTTCAACGAACACCGGGGAGCTGTTTTTT. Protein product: CASGTGSTNTGELFF.

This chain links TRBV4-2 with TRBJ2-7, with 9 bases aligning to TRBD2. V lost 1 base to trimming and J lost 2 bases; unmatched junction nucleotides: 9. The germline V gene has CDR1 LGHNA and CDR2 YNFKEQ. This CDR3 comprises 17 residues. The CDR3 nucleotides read TGTGCCAGCAGCCAAGGAGAATGGCTAGCGGGGACCTACGAGCAGTACTTC. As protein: CASSQGEWLAGTYEQYF.

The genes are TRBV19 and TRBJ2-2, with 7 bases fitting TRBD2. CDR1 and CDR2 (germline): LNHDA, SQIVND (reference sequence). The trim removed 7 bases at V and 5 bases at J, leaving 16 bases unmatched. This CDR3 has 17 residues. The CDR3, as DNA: TGTGCCAGTACCTCGCCCAGCCCTAGACTAGCAACCGGGGAGCTGTTTTTT. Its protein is CASTSPSPRLATGELFF. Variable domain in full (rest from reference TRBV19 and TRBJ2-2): DGGITQSPKYLFRKEGQNVTLSCEQNLNHDAMYWYRQDPGQGLRLIYYSQIVNDFQKGDIAEGYSVSREKKESFPLTVTSAQKNPTAFYLCASTSPSPRLATGELFFGEGSRLTVL.

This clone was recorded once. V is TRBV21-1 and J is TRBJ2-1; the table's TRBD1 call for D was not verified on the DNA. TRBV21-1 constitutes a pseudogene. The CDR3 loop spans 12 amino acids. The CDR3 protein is CASSAGGVEQFF. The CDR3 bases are TGTGCCAGCAGCGCAGGGGGCGTTGAGCAGTTCTTC.

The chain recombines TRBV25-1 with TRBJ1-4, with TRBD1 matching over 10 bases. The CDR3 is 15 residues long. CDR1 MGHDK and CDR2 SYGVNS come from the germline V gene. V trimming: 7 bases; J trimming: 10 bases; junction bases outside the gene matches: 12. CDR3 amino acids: CASTGQGPSFGKLFF. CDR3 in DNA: TGTGCCAGCACGGGACAGGGGCCCTCGTTCGGAAAACTGTTTTTT.

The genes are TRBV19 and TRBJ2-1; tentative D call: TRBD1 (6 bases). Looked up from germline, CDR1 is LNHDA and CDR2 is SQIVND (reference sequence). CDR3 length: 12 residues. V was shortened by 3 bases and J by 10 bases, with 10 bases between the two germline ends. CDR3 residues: CASSISGDEQFF. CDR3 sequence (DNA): TGTGCCAGTAGTATTTCAGGGGACGAGCAGTTCTTC.

The chain's CDR3 is CASSLHSGATGELFF. The CDR3 region has the DNA TGTGCCAGCAGCTTACATAGCGGGGCCACCGGGGAGCTGTTTTTT. This rearrangement joins TRBV7-2 to TRBJ2-2; 8 nucleotides match TRBD2. The V gene's germline CDR1 is SGHTA and CDR2 FQGNSA. V lost 2 bases to trimming and J lost 4 bases; unmatched junction nucleotides: 3. This CDR3 region has 15 residues. Variable domain in full (rest from reference TRBV7-2 and TRBJ2-2): GAGVSQSPSNKVTEKGKDVELRCDPISGHTALYWYRQSLGQGLEFLIYFQGNSAPDKSGLPSDRFSAERTGGSVSTLTIQRTQQEDSAVYLCASSLHSGATGELFFGEGSRLTVL.

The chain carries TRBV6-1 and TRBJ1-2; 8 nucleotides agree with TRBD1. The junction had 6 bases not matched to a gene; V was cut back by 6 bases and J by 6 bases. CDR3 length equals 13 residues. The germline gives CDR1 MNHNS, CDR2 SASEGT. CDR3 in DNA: TGTGCCAGCAGGACAGGGGCCCTAGATGGCTACACCTTC. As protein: CASRTGALDGYTF.

The CDR3 DNA reads as TGCGCCAGCACCTCTAGCGTTGGGGCGAGGGAGCAGTACTTC. Translated: CASTSSVGAREQYF. J is TRBJ2-7 and V is TRBV10-2; D might be TRBD2 (6 bases). This CDR3 contains 14 residues. Trimming cost V 7 bases and J 7 bases, with 20 bases left between them. Per the germline V gene, CDR1 is WSHSY and CDR2 is SAAADI.

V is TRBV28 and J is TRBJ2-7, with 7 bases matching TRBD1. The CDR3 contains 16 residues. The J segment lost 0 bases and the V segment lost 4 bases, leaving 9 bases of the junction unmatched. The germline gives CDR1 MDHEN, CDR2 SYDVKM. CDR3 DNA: TGTGCCAGCAGTTCACGGACAGGTGAAAACTCCTACGAGCAGTACTTC. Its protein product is CASSSRTGENSYEQYF.